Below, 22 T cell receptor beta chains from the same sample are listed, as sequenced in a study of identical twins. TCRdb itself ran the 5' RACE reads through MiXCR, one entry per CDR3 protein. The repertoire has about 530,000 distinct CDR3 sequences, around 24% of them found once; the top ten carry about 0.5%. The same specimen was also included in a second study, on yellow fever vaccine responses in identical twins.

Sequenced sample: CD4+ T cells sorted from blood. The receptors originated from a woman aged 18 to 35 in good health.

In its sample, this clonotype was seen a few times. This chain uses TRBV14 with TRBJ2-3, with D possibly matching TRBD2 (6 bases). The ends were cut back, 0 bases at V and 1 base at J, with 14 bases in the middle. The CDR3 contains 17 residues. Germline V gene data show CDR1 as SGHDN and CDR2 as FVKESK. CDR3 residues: CASSQDVWTTGTDTQYF. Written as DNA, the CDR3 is TGTGCCAGCAGCCAAGACGTCTGGACTACTGGCACAGATACGCAGTATTTT.

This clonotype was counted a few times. The CDR3 reads CASSPLDSKSAGDTQYF. DNA for the CDR3: TGTGCCAGCAGCCCCCTCGACTCTAAGTCCGCGGGAGATACGCAGTATTTT. The J gene is TRBJ2-3, the V gene TRBV7-9, with D possibly matching TRBD2 (5 bases). The germline V gene has CDR1 SEHNR and CDR2 FQNEAQ (reference sequence). Trimming stripped 5 bases from V and 5 bases from J, with 23 bases between. CDR3 size: 17 residues.

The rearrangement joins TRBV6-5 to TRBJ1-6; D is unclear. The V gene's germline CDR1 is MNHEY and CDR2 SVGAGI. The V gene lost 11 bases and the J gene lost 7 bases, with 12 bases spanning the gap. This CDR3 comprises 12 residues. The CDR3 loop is CAATTRNSPLHF. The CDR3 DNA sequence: TGTGCCGCCACGACGAGGAATTCACCCCTCCACTTT.

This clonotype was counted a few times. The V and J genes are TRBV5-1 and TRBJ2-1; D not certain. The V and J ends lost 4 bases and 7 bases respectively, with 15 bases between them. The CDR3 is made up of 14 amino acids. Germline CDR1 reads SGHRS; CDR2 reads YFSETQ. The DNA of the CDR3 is TGCGCCAGCAGCGAAGGGATCAACGTAAATGAGCAGTTCTTC. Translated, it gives CASSEGINVNEQFF.

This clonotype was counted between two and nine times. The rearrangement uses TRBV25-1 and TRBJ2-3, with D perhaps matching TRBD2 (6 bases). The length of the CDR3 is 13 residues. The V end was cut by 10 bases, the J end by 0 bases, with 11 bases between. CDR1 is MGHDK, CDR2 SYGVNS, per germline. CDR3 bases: TGTGCCACCCAACGGGGGAGCACAGATACGCAGTATTTT. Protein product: CATQRGSTDTQYF.

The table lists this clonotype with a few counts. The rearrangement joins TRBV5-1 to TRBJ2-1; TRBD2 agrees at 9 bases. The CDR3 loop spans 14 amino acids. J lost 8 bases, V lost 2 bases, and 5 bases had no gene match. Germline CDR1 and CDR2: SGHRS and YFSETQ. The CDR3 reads CASSFSGSTDEQFF. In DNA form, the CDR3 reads TGCGCCAGCAGCTTTAGCGGGAGTACAGATGAGCAGTTCTTC.

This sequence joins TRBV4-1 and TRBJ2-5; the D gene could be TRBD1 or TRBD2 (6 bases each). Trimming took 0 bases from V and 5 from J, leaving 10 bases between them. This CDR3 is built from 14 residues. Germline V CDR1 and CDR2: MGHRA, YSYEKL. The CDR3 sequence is CASSQETGRETQYF. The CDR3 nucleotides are TGCGCCAGCAGCCAAGAAACAGGGAGGGAGACCCAGTACTTC.

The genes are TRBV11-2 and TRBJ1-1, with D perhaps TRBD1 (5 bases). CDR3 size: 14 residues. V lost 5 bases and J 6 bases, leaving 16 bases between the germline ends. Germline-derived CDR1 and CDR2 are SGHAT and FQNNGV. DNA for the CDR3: TGTGCCAGCAGCCCCACCTTGATGGGGCCTGAAGCTTTCTTT. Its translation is CASSPTLMGPEAFF.

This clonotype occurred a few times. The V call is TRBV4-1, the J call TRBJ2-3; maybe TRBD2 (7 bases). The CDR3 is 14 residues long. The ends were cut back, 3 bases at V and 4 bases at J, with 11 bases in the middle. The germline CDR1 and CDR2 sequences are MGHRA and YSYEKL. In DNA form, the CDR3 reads TGCGCCAGCAGCCACGGAGGGGGGGCAGATACGCAGTATTTT. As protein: CASSHGGGADTQYF.

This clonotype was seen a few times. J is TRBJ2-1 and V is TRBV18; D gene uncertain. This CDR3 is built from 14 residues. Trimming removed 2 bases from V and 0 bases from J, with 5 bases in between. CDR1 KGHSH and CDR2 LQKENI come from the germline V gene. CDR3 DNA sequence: TGTGCCAGCTCACCAGCGAGCTCCTACAATGAGCAGTTCTTC. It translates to CASSPASSYNEQFF.

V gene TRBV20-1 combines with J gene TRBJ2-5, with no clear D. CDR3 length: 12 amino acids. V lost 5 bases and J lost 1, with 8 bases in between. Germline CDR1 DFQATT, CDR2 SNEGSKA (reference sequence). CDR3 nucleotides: TGCAGTGCTGGCTATTCCCAAGAGACCCAGTACTTC. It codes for CSAGYSQETQYF.

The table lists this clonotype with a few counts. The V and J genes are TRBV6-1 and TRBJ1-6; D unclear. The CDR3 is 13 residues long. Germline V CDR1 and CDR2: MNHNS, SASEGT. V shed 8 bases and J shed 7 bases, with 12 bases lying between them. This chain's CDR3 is CASHEALNSPLHF. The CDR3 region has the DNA TGTGCCAGCCACGAGGCCCTGAATTCACCCCTCCACTTT.

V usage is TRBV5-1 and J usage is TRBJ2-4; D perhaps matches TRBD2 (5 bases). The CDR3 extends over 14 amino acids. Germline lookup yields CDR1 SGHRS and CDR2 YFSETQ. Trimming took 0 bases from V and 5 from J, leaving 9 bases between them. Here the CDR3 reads CASSLVEAENIQYF. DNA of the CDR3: TGCGCCAGCAGCTTGGTGGAGGCAGAAAACATTCAGTACTTC. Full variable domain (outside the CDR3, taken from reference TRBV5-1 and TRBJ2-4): KAGVTQTPRYLIKTRGQQVTLSCSPISGHRSVSWYQQTPGQGLQFLFEYFSETQRNKGNFPGRFSGRQFSNSRSEMNVSTLELGDSALYLCASSLVEAENIQYFGAGTRLSVL.

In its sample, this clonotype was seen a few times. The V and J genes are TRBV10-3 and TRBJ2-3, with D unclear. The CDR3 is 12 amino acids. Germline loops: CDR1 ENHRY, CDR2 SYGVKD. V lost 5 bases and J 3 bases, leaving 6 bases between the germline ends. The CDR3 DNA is TGTGCCATCAGTCCCGCTACAGATACGCAGTATTTT. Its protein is CAISPATDTQYF.

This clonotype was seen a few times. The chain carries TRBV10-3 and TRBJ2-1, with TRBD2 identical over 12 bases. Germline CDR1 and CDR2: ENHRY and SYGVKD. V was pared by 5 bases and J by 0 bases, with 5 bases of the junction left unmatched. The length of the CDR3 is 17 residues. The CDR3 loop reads CAISPGTSGPSYNEQFF. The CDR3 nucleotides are TGTGCCATCAGTCCCGGGACTAGCGGGCCCTCCTACAATGAGCAGTTCTTC.

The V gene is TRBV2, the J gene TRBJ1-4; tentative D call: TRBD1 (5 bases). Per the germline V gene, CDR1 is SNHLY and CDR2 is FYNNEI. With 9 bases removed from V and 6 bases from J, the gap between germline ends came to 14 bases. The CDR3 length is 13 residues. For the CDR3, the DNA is TGTGCCAGTCGGACAATGTTATATGAAAAACTGTTTTTT. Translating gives CASRTMLYEKLFF.

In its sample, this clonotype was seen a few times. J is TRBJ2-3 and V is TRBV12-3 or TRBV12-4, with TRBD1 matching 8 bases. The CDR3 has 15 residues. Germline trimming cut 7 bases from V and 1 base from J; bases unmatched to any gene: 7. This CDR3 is CASKGQGVGTDTQYF. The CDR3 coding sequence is TGTGCCAGCAAAGGACAGGGTGTGGGCACAGATACGCAGTATTTT.

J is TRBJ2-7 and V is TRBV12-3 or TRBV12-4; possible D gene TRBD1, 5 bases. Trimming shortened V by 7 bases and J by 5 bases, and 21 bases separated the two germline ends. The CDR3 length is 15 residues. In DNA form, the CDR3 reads TGTGCCAGCACCGAAGGGGCAGGGTTTGGAAACGAGCAGTACTTC. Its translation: CASTEGAGFGNEQYF.

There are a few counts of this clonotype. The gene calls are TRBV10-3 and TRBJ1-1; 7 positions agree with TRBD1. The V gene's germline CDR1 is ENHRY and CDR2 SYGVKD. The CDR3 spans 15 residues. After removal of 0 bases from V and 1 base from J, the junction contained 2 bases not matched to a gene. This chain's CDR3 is CAISESGQRNTEAFF. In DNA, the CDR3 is TGTGCCATCAGTGAGTCGGGACAGAGGAACACTGAAGCTTTCTTT.

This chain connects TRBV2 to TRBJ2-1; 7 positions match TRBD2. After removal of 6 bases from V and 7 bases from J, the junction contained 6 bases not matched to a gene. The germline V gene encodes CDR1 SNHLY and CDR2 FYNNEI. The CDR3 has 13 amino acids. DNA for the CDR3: TGTGCCAGCAGGGCGCAGGGAGGGAATGAGCAGTTCTTC. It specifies CASRAQGGNEQFF. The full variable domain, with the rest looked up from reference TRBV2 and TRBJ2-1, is EPEVTQTPSHQVTQMGQEVILRCVPISNHLYFYWYRQILGQKVEFLVSFYNNEISEKSEIFDDQFSVERPDGSNFTLKIRSTKLEDSAMYFCASRAQGGNEQFFGPGTRLTVL.

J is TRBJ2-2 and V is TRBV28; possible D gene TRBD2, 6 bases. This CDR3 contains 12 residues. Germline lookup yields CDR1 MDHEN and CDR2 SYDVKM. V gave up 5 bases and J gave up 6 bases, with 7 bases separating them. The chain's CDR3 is CASSIAAGELFF. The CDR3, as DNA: TGTGCCAGCAGTATAGCGGCCGGGGAGCTGTTTTTT.

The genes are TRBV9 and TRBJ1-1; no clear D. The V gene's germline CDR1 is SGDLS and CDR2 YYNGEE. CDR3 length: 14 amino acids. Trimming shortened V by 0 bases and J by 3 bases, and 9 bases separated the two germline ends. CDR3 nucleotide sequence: TGTGCCAGCAGCGTAGACCCTACTGACACTGAAGCTTTCTTT. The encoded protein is CASSVDPTDTEAFF.